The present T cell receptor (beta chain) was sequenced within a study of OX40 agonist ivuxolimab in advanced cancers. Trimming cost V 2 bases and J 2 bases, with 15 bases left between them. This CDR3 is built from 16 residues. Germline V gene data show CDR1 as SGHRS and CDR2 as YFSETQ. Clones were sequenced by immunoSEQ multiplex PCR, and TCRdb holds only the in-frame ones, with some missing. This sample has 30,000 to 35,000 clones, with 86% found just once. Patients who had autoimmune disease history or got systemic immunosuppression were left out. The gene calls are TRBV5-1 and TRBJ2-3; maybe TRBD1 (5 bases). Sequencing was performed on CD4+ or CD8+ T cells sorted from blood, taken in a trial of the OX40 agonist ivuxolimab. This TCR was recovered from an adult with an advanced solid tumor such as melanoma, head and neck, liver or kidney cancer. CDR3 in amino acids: CASSFLGRAPTDTQYF. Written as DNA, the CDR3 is TGCGCCAGCAGCTTTTTGGGCAGGGCCCCCACAGATACGCAGTATTTT.